Below are 9 T cell receptor beta chains sequenced from a single sample in a study of patients and donors after allogeneic stem cell transplantation (dated by TCRdb to the early 2020s). Library preparation was by RT-PCR. These reads were obtained on a NextSeq 550. TCRdb's own reprocessing of the public reads used fastp at Q25 and MiXCR and kept productive beta chains. Rows are combined by CDR3 protein, so each entry shows the most common genes and DNA. The sample has about a million distinct CDR3 sequences on record, about 20% of them singletons. The biggest ten clones account for around 6% of the sample. Sequencing input: blood, either unsorted or a sorted T cell fraction (not recorded which). These receptor sequences come from a human donor who was either an allogeneic HSCT recipient or a stem cell or donor lymphocyte infusion donor (not recorded which). It is not recorded whose cells these are; they may come from a transplant donor.

J is TRBJ2-2 and V is TRBV7-7; D may be TRBD2 (5 bases). CDR1 SSHAT and CDR2 FNYEAQ come from the germline V gene (reference sequence). There are 14 residues in the CDR3. The ends were cut back, 1 base at V and 6 bases at J, with 9 bases in the middle. The CDR3: CASSLGLYAGELFF. CDR3 in DNA: TGTGCCAGCAGCTTAGGACTATACGCCGGGGAGCTGTTTTTT.

The chain has TRBV6-2 or TRBV6-3 and TRBJ2-1; D not certain. The CDR3 covers 16 residues. The V end was cut by 6 bases, the J end by 0 bases, with 15 bases between. Per germline, CDR1 MNHEY and CDR2 SVGEGT. This CDR3 reads CASSSGTRHSYNEQFF. Written as DNA, the CDR3 is TGTGCCAGCAGCTCCGGAACTCGACACTCCTACAATGAGCAGTTCTTC.

J is TRBJ1-5 and V is TRBV19; D not certain. V was shortened by 11 bases and J by 7 bases, with 18 bases between the two germline ends. Germline CDR1 and CDR2: LNHDA and SQIVND (reference sequence). There are 13 residues in the CDR3. The chain's CDR3 is CAPSGELGQPQHF. The CDR3 nucleotides read TGTGCCCCCAGTGGCGAACTCGGGCAGCCCCAGCATTTT.

The V and J genes are TRBV11-2 and TRBJ2-3, with D possibly matching TRBD1 (6 bases). The length of the CDR3 is 14 residues. Germline CDR1 is SGHAT and CDR2 is FQNNGV. Trimming took 5 bases from V and 4 from J, leaving 13 bases between them. The CDR3 reads CASSLQGWSDTQYF. The DNA of the CDR3 is TGTGCCAGCAGCCTACAGGGATGGTCAGATACGCAGTATTTT.

This clonotype came up once. CDR3 protein: CASSRLAGDAYNEQFF. CDR3 in DNA: TGTGCCAGCTCACGTTTGGCGGGGGACGCCTACAATGAGCAGTTCTTC. The chain has TRBV18 and TRBJ2-1; 7 bases are shared with TRBD2. Germline CDR1 KGHSH, CDR2 LQKENI. Germline trimming cut 4 bases from V and 2 bases from J; bases unmatched to any gene: 8. The CDR3 length is 16 residues.

V and J are TRBV11-2 and TRBJ2-7; TRBD2 agrees at 9 bases. CDR1 is SGHAT, CDR2 FQNNGV, per germline. V shed 5 bases and J 6 bases; nucleotides not matched to a gene: 17. The CDR3 spans 17 residues. In nucleotides, the CDR3 is TGTGCCAGCAGCCTACCAAAACCTAGCGGGAAGGTTGTCGAGCAGTACTTC. It codes for CASSLPKPSGKVVEQYF.

The V call is TRBV2, the J call TRBJ2-5; a weak D match, TRBD2 (6 bases). CDR3 length: 14 residues. Germline V gives CDR1 SNHLY, CDR2 FYNNEI. Trimming removed 8 bases at V and 5 bases at J, with 18 bases between. CDR3 protein: CASRYGGASETQYF. Written as DNA, the CDR3 is TGTGCCAGCCGGTATGGCGGGGCTTCGGAGACCCAGTACTTC.

The V gene is TRBV5-1, the J gene TRBJ2-1; 10 bases map to TRBD2. The trim removed 1 base at V and 7 bases at J, leaving 8 bases unmatched. Per the germline V gene, CDR1 is SGHRS and CDR2 is YFSETQ. The CDR3 is 16 residues long. The CDR3 region has the DNA TGCGCCAGCAGCTTGACGCCTAGCGGGAGAGGGAATGAGCAGTTCTTC. The encoded protein is CASSLTPSGRGNEQFF.

This chain connects TRBV20-1 to TRBJ2-1, with D possibly matching TRBD2 (6 bases). In germline, CDR1 is DFQATT, CDR2 SNEGSKA (reference sequence). V was trimmed by 3 bases and J by 8 bases, leaving 29 bases between them. CDR3 length equals 18 residues. CDR3 coding DNA: TGCAGTGCTAGGACCGGGACTCCCGGGCGGTCGTCTACGGATGAGCAGTTCTTC. This translates into CSARTGTPGRSSTDEQFF.